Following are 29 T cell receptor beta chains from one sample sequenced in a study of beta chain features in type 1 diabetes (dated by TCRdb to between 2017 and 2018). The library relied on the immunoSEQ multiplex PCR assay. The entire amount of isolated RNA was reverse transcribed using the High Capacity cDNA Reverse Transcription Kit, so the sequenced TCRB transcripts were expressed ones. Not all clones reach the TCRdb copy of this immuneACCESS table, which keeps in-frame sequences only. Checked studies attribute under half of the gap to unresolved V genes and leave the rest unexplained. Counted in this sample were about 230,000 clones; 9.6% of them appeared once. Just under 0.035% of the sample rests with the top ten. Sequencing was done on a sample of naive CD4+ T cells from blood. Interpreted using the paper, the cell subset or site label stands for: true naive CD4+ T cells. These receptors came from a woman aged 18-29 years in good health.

The CDR3 loop reads CASSDLAGQPSGANVLTF. The CDR3 coding sequence is TGTGCCAGCAGTGATCTAGCGGGCCAACCCTCTGGGGCCAACGTCCTGACTTTC. The chain recombines TRBV5-4 with TRBJ2-6; 8 nucleotides agree with TRBD2. Germline lookup yields CDR1 SGHNT and CDR2 YYREEE (reference sequence). There are 18 residues in the CDR3. Unmatched junction bases numbered 10, after V lost 5 bases and J lost 0 bases.

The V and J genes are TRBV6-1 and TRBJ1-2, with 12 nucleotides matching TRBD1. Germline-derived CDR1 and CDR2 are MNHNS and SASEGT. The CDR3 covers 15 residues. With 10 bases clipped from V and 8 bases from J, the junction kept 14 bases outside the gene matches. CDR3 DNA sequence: TGTGCCACCTTTGACCCGGGACAGGGGGCGCGCGGCTACACCTTC. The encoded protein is CATFDPGQGARGYTF.

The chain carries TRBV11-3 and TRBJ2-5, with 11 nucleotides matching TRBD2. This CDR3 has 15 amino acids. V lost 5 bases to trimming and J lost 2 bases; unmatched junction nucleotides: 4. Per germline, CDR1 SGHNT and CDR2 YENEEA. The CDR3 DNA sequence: TGTGCCAGCAGCCTTACTAGCGGGGGTCAAGAGACCCAGTACTTC. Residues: CASSLTSGGQETQYF.

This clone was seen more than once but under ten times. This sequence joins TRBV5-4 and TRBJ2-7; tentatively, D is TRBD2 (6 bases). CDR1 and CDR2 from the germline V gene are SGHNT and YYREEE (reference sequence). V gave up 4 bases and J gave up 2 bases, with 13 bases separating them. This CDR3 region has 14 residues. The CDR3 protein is CASSPSTSTYEQYF. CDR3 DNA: TGTGCCAGCAGCCCATCGACTAGTACCTACGAGCAGTACTTC.

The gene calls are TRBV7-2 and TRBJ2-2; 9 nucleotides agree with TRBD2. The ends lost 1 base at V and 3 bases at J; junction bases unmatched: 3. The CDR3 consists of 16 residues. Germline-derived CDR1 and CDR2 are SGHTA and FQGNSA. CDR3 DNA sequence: TGTGCCAGCAGCTTAGGGCTAGCGGGGTACACCGGGGAGCTGTTTTTT. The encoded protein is CASSLGLAGYTGELFF.

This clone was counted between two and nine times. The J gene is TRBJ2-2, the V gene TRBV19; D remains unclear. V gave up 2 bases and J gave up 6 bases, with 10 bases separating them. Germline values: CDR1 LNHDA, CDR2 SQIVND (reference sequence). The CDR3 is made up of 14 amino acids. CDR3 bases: TGTGCCAGTAGTATACGTACCTCGGCCGGGGAGCTGTTTTTT. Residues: CASSIRTSAGELFF.

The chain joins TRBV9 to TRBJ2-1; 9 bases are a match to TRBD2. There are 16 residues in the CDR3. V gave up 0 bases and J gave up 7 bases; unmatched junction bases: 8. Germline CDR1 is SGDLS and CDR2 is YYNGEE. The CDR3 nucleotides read TGTGCCAGCAGCGTAGCGGTAGCGGGGGCCGGGAATGAGCAGTTCTTC. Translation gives CASSVAVAGAGNEQFF.

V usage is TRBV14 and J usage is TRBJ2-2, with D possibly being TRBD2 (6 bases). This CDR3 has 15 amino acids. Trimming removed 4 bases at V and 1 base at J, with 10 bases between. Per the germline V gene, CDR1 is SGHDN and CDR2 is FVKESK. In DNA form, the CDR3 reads TGTGCCAGCAGCCCCAGGGACTTGAACACCGGGGAGCTGTTTTTT. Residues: CASSPRDLNTGELFF. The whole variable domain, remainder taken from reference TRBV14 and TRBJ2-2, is EAGVTQFPSHSVIEKGQTVTLRCDPISGHDNLYWYRRVMGKEIKFLLHFVKESKQDESGMPNNRFLAERTGGTYSTLKVQPAELEDSGVYFCASSPRDLNTGELFFGEGSRLTVL.

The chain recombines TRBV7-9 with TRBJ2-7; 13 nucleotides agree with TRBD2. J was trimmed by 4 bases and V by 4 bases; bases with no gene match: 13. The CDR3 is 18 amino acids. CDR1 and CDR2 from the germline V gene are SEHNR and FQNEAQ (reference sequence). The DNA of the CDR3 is TGTGCCAGCAGCTCTGGCCGTCGGACTAGCGGGAGTACGTACGAGCAGTACTTC. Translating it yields CASSSGRRTSGSTYEQYF.

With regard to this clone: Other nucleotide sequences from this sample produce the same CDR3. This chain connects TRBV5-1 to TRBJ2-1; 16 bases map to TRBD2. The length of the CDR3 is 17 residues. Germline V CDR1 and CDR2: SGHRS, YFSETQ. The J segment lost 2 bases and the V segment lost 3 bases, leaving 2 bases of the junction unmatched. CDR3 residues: CASSWGLAGGPYNEQFF. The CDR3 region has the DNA TGCGCCAGCAGCTGGGGACTAGCGGGAGGGCCCTACAATGAGCAGTTCTTC.

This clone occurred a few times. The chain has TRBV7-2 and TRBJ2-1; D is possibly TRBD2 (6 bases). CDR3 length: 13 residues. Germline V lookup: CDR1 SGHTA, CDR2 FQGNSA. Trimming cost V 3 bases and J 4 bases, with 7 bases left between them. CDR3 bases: TGTGCCAGCAGCTTCCGGGGGTACAATGAGCAGTTCTTC. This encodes CASSFRGYNEQFF.

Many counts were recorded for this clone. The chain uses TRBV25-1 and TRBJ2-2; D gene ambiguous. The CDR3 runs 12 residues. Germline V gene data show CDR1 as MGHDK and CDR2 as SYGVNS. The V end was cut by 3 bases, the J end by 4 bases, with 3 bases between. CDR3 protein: CASSDLTGELFF. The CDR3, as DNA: TGTGCCAGCAGTGACCTCACCGGGGAGCTGTTTTTT.

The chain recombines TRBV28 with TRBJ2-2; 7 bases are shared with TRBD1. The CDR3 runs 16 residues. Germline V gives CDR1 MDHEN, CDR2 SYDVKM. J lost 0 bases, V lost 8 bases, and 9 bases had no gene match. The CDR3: CASYAKGGSNTGELFF. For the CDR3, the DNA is TGTGCCAGCTATGCTAAAGGGGGCTCGAACACCGGGGAGCTGTTTTTT.

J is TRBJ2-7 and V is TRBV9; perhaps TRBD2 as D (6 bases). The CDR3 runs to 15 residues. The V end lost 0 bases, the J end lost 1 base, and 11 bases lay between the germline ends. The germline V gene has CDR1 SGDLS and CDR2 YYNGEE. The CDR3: CASSVGVGSSYEQYF. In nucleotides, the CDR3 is TGTGCCAGCAGCGTAGGAGTCGGGAGTTCCTACGAGCAGTACTTC.

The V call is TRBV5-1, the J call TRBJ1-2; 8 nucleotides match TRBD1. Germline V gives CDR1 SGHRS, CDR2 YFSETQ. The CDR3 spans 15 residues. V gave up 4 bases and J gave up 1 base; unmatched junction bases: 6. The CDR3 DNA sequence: TGCGCCAGCAGCCGGGACAGGCCCCTTAACTATGGCTACACCTTC. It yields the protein CASSRDRPLNYGYTF.

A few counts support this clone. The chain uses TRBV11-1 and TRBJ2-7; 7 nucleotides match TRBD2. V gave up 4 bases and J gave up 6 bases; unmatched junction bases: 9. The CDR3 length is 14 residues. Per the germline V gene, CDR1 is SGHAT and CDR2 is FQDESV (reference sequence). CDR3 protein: CASSYPAGVGEQYF. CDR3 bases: TGTGCCAGCAGCTACCCCGCGGGAGTGGGCGAGCAGTACTTC.

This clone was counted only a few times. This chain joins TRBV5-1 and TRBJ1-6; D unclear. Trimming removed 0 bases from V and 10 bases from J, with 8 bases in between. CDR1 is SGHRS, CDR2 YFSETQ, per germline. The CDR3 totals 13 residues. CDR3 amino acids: CASSLDDRSPLHF. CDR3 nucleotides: TGCGCCAGCAGCTTGGATGATCGGTCACCCCTCCACTTT.

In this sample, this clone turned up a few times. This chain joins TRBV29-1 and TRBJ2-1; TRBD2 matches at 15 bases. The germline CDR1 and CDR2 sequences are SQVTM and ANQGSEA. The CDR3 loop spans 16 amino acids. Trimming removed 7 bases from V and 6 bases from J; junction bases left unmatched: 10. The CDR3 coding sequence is TGCAGCGGGGGACTAGCGGGGGGCCTATCGACCAATGAGCAGTTCTTC. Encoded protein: CSGGLAGGLSTNEQFF.

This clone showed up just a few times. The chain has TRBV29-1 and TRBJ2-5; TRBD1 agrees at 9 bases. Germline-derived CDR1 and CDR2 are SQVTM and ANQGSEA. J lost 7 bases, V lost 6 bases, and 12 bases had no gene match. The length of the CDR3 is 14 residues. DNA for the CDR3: TGCAGCGTATCCCGGGACAGGGATCAGGGGACCCAGTACTTC. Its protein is CSVSRDRDQGTQYF.

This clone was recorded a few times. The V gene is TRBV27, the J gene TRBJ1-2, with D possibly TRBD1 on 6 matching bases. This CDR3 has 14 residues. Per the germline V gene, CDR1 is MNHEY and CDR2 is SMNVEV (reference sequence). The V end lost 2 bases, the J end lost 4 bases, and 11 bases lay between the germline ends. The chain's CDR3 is CASSLRGQSYGYTF. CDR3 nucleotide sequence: TGTGCCAGCAGTTTACGCGGACAGAGCTATGGCTACACCTTC.

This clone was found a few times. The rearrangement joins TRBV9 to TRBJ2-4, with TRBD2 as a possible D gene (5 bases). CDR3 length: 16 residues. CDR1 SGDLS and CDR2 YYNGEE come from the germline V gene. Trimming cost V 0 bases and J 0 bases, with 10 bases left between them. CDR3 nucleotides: TGTGCCAGCAGCGTAGATGGTAGCGTAGCCAAAAACATTCAGTACTTC. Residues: CASSVDGSVAKNIQYF.

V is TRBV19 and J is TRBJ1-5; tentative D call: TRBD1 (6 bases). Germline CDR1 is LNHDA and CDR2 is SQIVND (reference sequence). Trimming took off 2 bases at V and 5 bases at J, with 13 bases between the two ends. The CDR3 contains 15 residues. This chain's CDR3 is CASSISRDTHQPQHF. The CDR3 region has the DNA TGTGCCAGTAGTATAAGCCGGGACACCCATCAGCCCCAGCATTTT.

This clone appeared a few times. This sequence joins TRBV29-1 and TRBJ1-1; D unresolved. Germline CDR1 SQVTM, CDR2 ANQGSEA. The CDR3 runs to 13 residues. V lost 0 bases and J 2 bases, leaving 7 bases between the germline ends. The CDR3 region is CSVEDGVNTEAFF. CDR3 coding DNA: TGCAGCGTTGAAGACGGTGTAAACACTGAAGCTTTCTTT.

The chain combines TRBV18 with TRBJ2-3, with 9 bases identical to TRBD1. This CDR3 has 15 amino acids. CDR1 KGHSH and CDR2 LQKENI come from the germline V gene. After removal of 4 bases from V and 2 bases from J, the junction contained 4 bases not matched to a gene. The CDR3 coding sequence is TGTGCCAGCTCACTAGGACAGGGGTTCACAGATACGCAGTATTTT. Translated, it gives CASSLGQGFTDTQYF.

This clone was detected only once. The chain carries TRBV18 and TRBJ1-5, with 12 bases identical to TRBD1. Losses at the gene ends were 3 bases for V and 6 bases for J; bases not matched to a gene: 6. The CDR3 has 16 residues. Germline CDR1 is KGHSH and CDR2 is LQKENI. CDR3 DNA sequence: TGTGCCAGCTCACCCGCCGGGACAGGGGGCAGTCAGCCCCAGCATTTT. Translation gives CASSPAGTGGSQPQHF.

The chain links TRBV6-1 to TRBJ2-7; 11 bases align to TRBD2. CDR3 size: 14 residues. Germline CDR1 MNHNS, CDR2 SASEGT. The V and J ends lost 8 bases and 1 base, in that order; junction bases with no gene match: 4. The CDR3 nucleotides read TGTGCCAGCGAAGGGACTAGCGGTTCCTACGAGCAGTACTTC. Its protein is CASEGTSGSYEQYF.

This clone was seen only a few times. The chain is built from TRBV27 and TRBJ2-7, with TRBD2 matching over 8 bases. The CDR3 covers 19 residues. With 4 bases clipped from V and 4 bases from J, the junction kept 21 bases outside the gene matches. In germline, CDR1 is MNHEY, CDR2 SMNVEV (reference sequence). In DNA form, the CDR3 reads TGTGCCAGCAGTTCCGGACAGTCGCGAACTAGCGGCCCCGGGTACGAGCAGTACTTC. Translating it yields CASSSGQSRTSGPGYEQYF.

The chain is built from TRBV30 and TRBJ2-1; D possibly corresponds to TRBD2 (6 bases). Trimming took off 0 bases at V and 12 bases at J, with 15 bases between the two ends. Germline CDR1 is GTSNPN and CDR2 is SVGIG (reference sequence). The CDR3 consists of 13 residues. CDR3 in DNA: TGTGCCTGGAGTGTAGCTTTGGAGGGAGGGCAGTTCTTC. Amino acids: CAWSVALEGGQFF.

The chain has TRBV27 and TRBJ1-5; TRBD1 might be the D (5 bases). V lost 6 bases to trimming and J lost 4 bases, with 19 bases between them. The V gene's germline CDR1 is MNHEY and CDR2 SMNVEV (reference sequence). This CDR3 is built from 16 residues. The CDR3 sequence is CASSFPSGPPNQPQHF. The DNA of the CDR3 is TGTGCCAGCAGCTTCCCCTCAGGGCCGCCGAATCAGCCCCAGCATTTT.